One sample yielded the 12 T cell receptor beta chains listed below, sequenced in a study of control samples from healthy donors and cancer patients. TCRdb keeps only in-frame clones here, not all; method: immunoSEQ multiplex PCR. Altogether around 130,000 clones are present, around 87% being singletons, with the ten largest covering about an eighth. The sample consisted of blood. These receptors originate from a man aged 30-40 years in good health.

The chain couples TRBV24-1 to TRBJ2-3, with D tentatively TRBD1 (6 bases). From germline, CDR1 is KGHDR and CDR2 SFDVKD. V was clipped by 3 bases and J by 2 bases, with 17 bases between them. The CDR3 sequence is 17 residues long. CDR3 in DNA: TGTGCCACCAGTGATCGGGACAACCCCGGACTCACAGATACGCAGTATTTT. As protein: CATSDRDNPGLTDTQYF.

V is TRBV24-1 and J is TRBJ1-2; D unresolved. V was cut by 4 bases and J by 5 bases, with 10 bases left in between. CDR1 is KGHDR, CDR2 SFDVKD, per germline. The CDR3 has 13 amino acids. The CDR3 sequence: CATSEGEEYGYTF. The CDR3 DNA reads TGTGCCACCAGTGAGGGAGAGGAGTATGGCTACACCTTC.

This chain links TRBV3-1 (or the pseudogene TRBV3-2) with TRBJ2-1, with 9 positions matching TRBD2. Germline loops: CDR1 LGHDT, CDR2 YNNKEL (reference sequence). The V gene end was trimmed by 0 bases and the J gene end by 4 bases; junction bases not matched to a gene: 4. CDR3 length: 16 amino acids. CDR3 nucleotide sequence: TGTGCCAGCAGCCAAGAGGCCAGCGGGAGGTACAATGAGCAGTTCTTC. This encodes CASSQEASGRYNEQFF.

This clone came up once. The genes are TRBV19 and TRBJ2-4; possible D gene TRBD2, 6 bases. V gave up 3 bases and J gave up 0 bases, with 9 bases separating them. This CDR3 contains 15 residues. In germline, CDR1 is LNHDA, CDR2 SQIVND (reference sequence). DNA of the CDR3: TGTGCCAGTAGTATCGGCGGGATAGCCAAAAACATTCAGTACTTC. The encoded protein is CASSIGGIAKNIQYF.

This chain connects TRBV29-1 to TRBJ1-4, with D hard to call. Germline V CDR1 and CDR2: SQVTM, ANQGSEA. V was cut by 8 bases and J by 3 bases, with 13 bases left in between. The length of the CDR3 is 13 residues. The CDR3 sequence: CSSRETANEKLFF. Here the CDR3 DNA reads TGCAGCTCAAGGGAGACGGCTAATGAAAAACTGTTTTTT. The whole variable domain, remainder taken from reference TRBV29-1 and TRBJ1-4, is SAVISQKPSRDICQRGTSLTIQCQVDSQVTMMFWYRQQPGQSLTLIATANQGSEATYESGFVIDKFPISRPNLTFSTLTVSNMSPEDSSIYLCSSRETANEKLFFGSGTQLSVL.

V usage is TRBV7-8 and J usage is TRBJ1-3, with a weak D call TRBD1 (6 bases). V lost 0 bases, J lost 0 bases, and 15 bases lay in between. CDR1 is SGHVS, CDR2 FQNEAQ, per germline. This CDR3 is 18 amino acids long. The CDR3: CASSLAYGGLGSGNTIYF. For the CDR3, the DNA is TGTGCCAGCAGCTTAGCGTATGGGGGGCTAGGCTCTGGAAACACCATATATTTT.

The rearrangement links TRBV20-1 to TRBJ1-1; TRBD1 matches 8 bases. The trim removed 5 bases at V and 10 bases at J, leaving 6 bases unmatched. The CDR3 covers 11 residues. Germline CDR1 and CDR2: DFQATT and SNEGSKA (reference sequence). DNA of the CDR3: TGCAGTGCTTCCCTCGGACAGGGAGCTTTCTTT. Protein product: CSASLGQGAFF.

The rearrangement uses TRBV5-1 and TRBJ2-2; 11 bases map to TRBD1. Germline loops: CDR1 SGHRS, CDR2 YFSETQ. The trim removed 5 bases at V and 3 bases at J, leaving 6 bases unmatched. The CDR3 has 16 residues. This CDR3 is CASRHPGQGDTGELFF. The CDR3 DNA reads TGCGCCAGCAGGCACCCGGGACAGGGGGACACCGGGGAGCTGTTTTTT.

Written as DNA, the CDR3 is TGTGCCAGCAGCTTCACACAGGGGGGAGGAAACACCATATATTTT. Residues: CASSFTQGGGNTIYF. The chain is built from TRBV7-8 and TRBJ1-3, with 8 bases matching TRBD1. V lost 3 bases and J lost 4; bases outside the gene matches: 5. The CDR3 is 15 amino acids. CDR1 and CDR2 from the germline V gene are SGHVS and FQNEAQ.

In this sample, this clone turned up once. The chain links TRBV3-1 (or the pseudogene TRBV3-2) to TRBJ1-1; D gene uncertain. Germline lookup yields CDR1 LGHDT and CDR2 YNNKEL (reference sequence). The length of the CDR3 is 15 residues. Trimming removed 4 bases at V and 0 bases at J, with 12 bases between. The CDR3 reads CASSPEHVMNTEAFF. The CDR3 DNA follows: TGTGCCAGCAGCCCCGAGCACGTCATGAACACTGAAGCTTTCTTT.

The rearrangement links TRBV7-2 to TRBJ2-7, with 7 bases fitting TRBD1. The CDR3 contains 14 residues. The V and J ends lost 5 bases and 0 bases, in that order; junction bases with no gene match: 4. Germline values: CDR1 SGHTA, CDR2 FQGNSA. The CDR3 nucleotides read TGTGCCAGCAGCAGACAGGGTGGCTCCTACGAGCAGTACTTC. Translating gives CASSRQGGSYEQYF.

The chain links TRBV11-3 to TRBJ1-1; 8 bases map to TRBD1. This CDR3 contains 15 residues. Germline loops: CDR1 SGHNT, CDR2 YENEEA. The V and J ends lost 5 bases and 4 bases, in that order; junction bases with no gene match: 9. Written as DNA, the CDR3 is TGTGCCAGCAGCCCAGGACAGGGCACGGGCACTGAAGCTTTCTTT. Encoded protein: CASSPGQGTGTEAFF.